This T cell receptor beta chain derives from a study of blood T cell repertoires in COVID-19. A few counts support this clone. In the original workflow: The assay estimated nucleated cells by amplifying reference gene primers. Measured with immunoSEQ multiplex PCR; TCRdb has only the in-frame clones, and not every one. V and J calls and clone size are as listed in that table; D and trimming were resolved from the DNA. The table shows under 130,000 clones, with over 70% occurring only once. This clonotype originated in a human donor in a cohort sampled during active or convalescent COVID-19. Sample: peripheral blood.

The CDR3 sequence is CASSYGTGGVETQYF. CDR3 nucleotides: TGTGCCAGCAGTTACGGGACAGGGGGCGTAGAGACCCAGTACTTC. The rearrangement joins TRBV28 to TRBJ2-5, with 12 bases fitting TRBD1. Germline lookup yields CDR1 MDHEN and CDR2 SYDVKM. The V and J ends lost 4 bases and 4 bases, in that order; junction bases with no gene match: 4. CDR3 length equals 15 residues. Supplemented by reference TRBV28 and TRBJ2-5, the full variable domain reads DVKVTQSSRYLVKRTGEKVFLECVQDMDHENMFWYRQDPGLGLRLIYFSYDVKMKEKGDIPEGYSVSREKKERFSLILESASTNQTSMYLCASSYGTGGVETQYFGPGTRLLVL.